Shown below are 8 T cell receptor beta chains from a single sample sequenced in a study of beta chain features in type 1 diabetes. Study-wide findings and caveats: In all four CD4+ subsets, TCRB CDR3 length was significantly, moderately reduced in type 1 diabetes.

Reverse transcribing all isolated RNA meant expressed TCRB transcripts were sequenced. Sequencing was performed with immunoSEQ multiplex PCR; in TCRdb, only in-frame clones are kept and a portion is missing. The profile shows some 140,000 clones, approximately 10% of them singletons. These receptors lack a known antigen. Sequenced: central memory CD4+ T cells from blood. The origin of the receptors is a man under 40 with type 1 diabetes.

The J gene is TRBJ2-3, the V gene TRBV6-1, with D perhaps matching TRBD1 (6 bases). Germline CDR1 is MNHNS and CDR2 is SASEGT. V lost 8 bases and J 1 base, leaving 10 bases between the germline ends. The CDR3 sequence is 13 residues long. In DNA form, the CDR3 reads TGTGCCAGCTACAGGGATGGCACAGATACGCAGTATTTT. Translating gives CASYRDGTDTQYF.

The V gene is TRBV5-8, the J gene TRBJ2-5, with D possibly matching TRBD2 (6 bases). The germline CDR1 and CDR2 sequences are SGHTS and YDEGEE. The CDR3 spans 16 residues. V dropped 4 bases and J dropped 5 bases, with 21 bases sitting between them. The CDR3 DNA is TGTGCCAGCAGCCCTGTGACCGGGACTTTGGGGGAGACCCAGTACTTC. Its protein product is CASSPVTGTLGETQYF.

This clone came up a few times. This chain joins TRBV7-2 and TRBJ2-3; no firm D call. The V gene's germline CDR1 is SGHTA and CDR2 FQGNSA. The CDR3 is 12 residues long. The ends were cut back, 5 bases at V and 5 bases at J, with 8 bases in the middle. The CDR3 sequence is CASSPLGDTQYF. CDR3 sequence (DNA): TGTGCCAGCAGCCCCCTCGGAGATACGCAGTATTTT.

With respect to this clone: Other DNA sequences in the sample encode the same CDR3. This chain links TRBV4-2 with TRBJ2-2, with D uncertain. V shed 1 base and J shed 5 bases, with 8 bases lying between them. CDR1 is LGHNA, CDR2 YNFKEQ, per germline. This CDR3 is built from 14 residues. CDR3 residues: CASSQVSNTGELFF. The CDR3 bases are TGTGCCAGCAGCCAAGTCTCTAATACCGGGGAGCTGTTTTTT.

The table lists this clone with a few counts. The V gene is TRBV30, the J gene TRBJ1-6; TRBD1 aligns across 7 bases. Germline V CDR1 and CDR2: GTSNPN, SVGIG (reference sequence). V trimming: 2 bases; J trimming: 10 bases; junction bases outside the gene matches: 8. The CDR3 has 14 residues. Here the CDR3 DNA reads TGTGCCTGGAGTTACTCAGGGGGTGGGTCACCCCTCCACTTT. Protein product: CAWSYSGGGSPLHF.

The CDR3 sequence is CASSLTTFEALHF. CDR3 nucleotides: TGTGCCAGCAGTTTAACGACGTTCGAGGCCCTCCACTTT. The V and J genes are TRBV28 and TRBJ1-6; D uncertain. In germline, CDR1 is MDHEN, CDR2 SYDVKM. The V end lost 2 bases, the J end lost 14 bases, and 13 bases lay between the germline ends. The CDR3 contains 13 residues. The full variable domain, its missing parts supplied by reference TRBV28 and TRBJ1-6, is DVKVTQSSRYLVKRTGEKVFLECVQDMDHENMFWYRQDPGLGLRLIYFSYDVKMKEKGDIPEGYSVSREKKERFSLILESASTNQTSMYLCASSLTTFEALHFGNGTRLTVT.

J is TRBJ1-5 and V is TRBV2; the D is unclear. This CDR3 region has 12 residues. Germline V lookup: CDR1 SNHLY, CDR2 FYNNEI. V shed 4 bases and J shed 4 bases, with 5 bases lying between them. The CDR3 is CASSGSNQPQHF. For the CDR3, the DNA is TGTGCCAGCAGTGGGAGTAATCAGCCCCAGCATTTT.

This clone was seen more than once but under ten times. This chain connects TRBV11-2 to TRBJ2-7; possible D gene TRBD1, 6 bases. The ends were cut back, 3 bases at V and 6 bases at J, with 15 bases in the middle. There are 14 residues in the CDR3. Per germline, CDR1 SGHAT and CDR2 FQNNGV. CDR3 loop: CASSFPGALREQYF. In DNA, the CDR3 is TGTGCCAGCAGCTTCCCAGGGGCGCTTCGCGAGCAGTACTTC.